The T cell receptor (beta chain) under discussion was sequenced for a study of blood T cell repertoires in COVID-19. Original processing methods: Amplification from reference gene primers served as the basis for estimated nucleated cell counts. Here immunoSEQ multiplex PCR was the method, and the copy in TCRdb shows in-frame clones only, minus some. V and J calls and clone size come straight from that table; D and trimming were deduced from the DNA. The sample includes over 85,000 clones, more than 70% of them seen just once. The V gene lost 4 bases and the J gene lost 0 bases, with 15 bases spanning the gap. The CDR3 extends over 16 amino acids. The germline gives CDR1 KGHSH, CDR2 LQKENI.

The chain recombines TRBV18 with TRBJ1-1, with a weak D call TRBD1 (6 bases). This TCR was recovered from a woman aged 45-60 years with acute or convalescent COVID-19. The specimen was peripheral blood. CDR3: CASSLDRYPLNTEAFF. Written as DNA, the CDR3 is TGTGCCAGCTCACTAGACAGGTACCCGTTGAACACTGAAGCTTTCTTT.